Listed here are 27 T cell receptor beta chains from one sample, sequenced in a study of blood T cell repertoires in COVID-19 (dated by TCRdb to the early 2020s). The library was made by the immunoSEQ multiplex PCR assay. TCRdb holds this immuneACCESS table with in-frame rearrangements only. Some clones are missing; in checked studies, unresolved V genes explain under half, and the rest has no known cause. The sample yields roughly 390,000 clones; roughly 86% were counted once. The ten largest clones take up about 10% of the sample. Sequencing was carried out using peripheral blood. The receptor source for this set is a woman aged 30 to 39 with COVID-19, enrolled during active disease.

The CDR3 loop is CAWRSGGLNTEAFF. The CDR3 DNA reads TGTGCCTGGAGATCGGGGGGCCTGAACACTGAAGCTTTCTTT. V is TRBV30 and J is TRBJ1-1, with a tentative D call TRBD1 (6 bases). The V end was cut by 3 bases, the J end by 0 bases, with 11 bases between. The V gene's germline CDR1 is GTSNPN and CDR2 SVGIG (reference sequence). This CDR3 is built from 14 residues.

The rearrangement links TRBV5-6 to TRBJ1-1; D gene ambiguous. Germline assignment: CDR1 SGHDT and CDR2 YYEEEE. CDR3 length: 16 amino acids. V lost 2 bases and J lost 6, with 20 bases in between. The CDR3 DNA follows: TGTGCCAGCAGCTTTAGGGCAGCCCTAGGGCGGGCTGAAGCTTTCTTT. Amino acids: CASSFRAALGRAEAFF. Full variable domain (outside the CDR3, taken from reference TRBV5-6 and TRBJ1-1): DAGVTQSPTHLIKTRGQQVTLRCSPKSGHDTVSWYQQALGQGPQFIFQYYEEEERQRGNFPDRFSGHQFPNYSSELNVNALLLGDSALYLCASSFRAALGRAEAFFGQGTRLTVV.

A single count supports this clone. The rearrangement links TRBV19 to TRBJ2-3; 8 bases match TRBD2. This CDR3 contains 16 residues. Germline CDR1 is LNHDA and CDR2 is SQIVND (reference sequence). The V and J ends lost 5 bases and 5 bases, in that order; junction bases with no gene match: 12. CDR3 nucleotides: TGTGCCAGTAGTTTCGGACTAGCAAGTAGAGTAGATACGCAGTATTTT. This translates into CASSFGLASRVDTQYF.

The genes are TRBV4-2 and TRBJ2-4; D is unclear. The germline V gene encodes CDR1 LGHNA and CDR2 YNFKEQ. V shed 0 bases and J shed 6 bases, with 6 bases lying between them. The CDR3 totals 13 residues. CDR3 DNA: TGTGCCAGCAGCCAAGATTTAGCAAACATTCAGTACTTC. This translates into CASSQDLANIQYF.

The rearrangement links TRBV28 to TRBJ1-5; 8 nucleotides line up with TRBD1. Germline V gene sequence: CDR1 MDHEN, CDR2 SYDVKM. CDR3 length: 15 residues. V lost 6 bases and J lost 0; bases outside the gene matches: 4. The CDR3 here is CASSTDRDSNQPQHF. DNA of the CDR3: TGTGCCAGCAGCACGGACAGGGATAGCAATCAGCCCCAGCATTTT.

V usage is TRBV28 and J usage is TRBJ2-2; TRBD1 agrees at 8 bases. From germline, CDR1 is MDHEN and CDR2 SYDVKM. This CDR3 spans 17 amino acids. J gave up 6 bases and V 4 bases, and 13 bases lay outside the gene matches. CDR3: CASSSLYRGALPGELFF. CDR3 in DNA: TGTGCCAGCAGTTCCCTTTACAGGGGGGCCCTGCCCGGGGAGCTGTTTTTT.

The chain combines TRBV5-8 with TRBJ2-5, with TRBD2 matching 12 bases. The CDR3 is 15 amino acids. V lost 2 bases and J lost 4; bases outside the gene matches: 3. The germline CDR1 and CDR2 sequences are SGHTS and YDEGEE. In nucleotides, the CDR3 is TGTGCCAGCAGCTTACTAGCGGGAGGACGAGAGACCCAGTACTTC. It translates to CASSLLAGGRETQYF.

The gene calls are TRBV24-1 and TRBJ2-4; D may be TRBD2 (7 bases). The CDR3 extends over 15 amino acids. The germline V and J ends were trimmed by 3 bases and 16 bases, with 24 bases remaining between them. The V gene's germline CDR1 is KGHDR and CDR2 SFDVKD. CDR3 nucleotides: TGTGCCACCAGTGATACGCCCTCCGGCGGGGGACATTACTACTTC. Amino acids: CATSDTPSGGGHYYF.

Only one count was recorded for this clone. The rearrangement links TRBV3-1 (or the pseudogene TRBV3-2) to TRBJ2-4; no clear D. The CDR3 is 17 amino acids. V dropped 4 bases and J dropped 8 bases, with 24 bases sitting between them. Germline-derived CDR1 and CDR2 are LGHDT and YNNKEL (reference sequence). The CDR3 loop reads CASSPEISGSRSDIQYF. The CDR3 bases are TGTGCCAGCAGCCCGGAGATATCCGGGTCCCGCTCGGACATTCAGTACTTC.

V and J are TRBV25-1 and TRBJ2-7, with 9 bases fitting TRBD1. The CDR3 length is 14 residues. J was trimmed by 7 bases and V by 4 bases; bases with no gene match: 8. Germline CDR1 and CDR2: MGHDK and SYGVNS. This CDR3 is CASSGGTGSGEQYF. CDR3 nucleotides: TGTGCCAGCAGTGGGGGGACAGGGTCAGGTGAGCAGTACTTC.

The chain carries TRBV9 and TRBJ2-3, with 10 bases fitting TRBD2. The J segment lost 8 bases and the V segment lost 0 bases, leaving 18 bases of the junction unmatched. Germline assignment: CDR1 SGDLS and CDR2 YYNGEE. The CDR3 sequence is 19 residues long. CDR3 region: CASSVGTNVLAGLGGTQYF. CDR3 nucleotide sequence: TGTGCCAGCAGCGTAGGCACCAATGTACTAGCGGGGCTTGGGGGTACGCAGTATTTT. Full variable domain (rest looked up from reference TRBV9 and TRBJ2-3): DSGVTQTPKHLITATGQRVTLRCSPRSGDLSVYWYQQSLDQGLQFLIQYYNGEERAKGNILERFSAQQFPDLHSELNLSSLELGDSALYFCASSVGTNVLAGLGGTQYFGPGTRLTVL.

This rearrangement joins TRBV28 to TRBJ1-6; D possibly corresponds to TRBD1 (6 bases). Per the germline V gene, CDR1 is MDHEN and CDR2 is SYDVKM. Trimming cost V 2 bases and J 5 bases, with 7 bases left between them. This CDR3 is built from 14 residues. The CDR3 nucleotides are TGTGCCAGCAGTTTACGGACAGATAATTCACCCCTCCACTTT. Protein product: CASSLRTDNSPLHF.

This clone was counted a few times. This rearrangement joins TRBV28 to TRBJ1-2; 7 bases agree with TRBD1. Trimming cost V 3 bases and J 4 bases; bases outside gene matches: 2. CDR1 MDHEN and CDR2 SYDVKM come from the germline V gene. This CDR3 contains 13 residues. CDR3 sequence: CASSFRTGYGYTF. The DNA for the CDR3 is TGTGCCAGCAGTTTCAGGACAGGCTATGGCTACACCTTC.

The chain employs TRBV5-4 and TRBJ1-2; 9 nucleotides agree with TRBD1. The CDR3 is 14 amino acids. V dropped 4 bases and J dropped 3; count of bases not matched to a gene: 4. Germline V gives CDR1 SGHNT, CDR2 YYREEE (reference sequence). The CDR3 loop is CASSRTGEDYGYTF. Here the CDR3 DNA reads TGTGCCAGCAGCCGGACAGGGGAGGACTATGGCTACACCTTC. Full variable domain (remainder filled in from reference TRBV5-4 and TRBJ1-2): ETGVTQSPTHLIKTRGQQVTLRCSSQSGHNTVSWYQQALGQGPQFIFQYYREEENGRGNFPPRFSGLQFPNYSSELNVNALELDDSALYLCASSRTGEDYGYTFGSGTRLTVV.

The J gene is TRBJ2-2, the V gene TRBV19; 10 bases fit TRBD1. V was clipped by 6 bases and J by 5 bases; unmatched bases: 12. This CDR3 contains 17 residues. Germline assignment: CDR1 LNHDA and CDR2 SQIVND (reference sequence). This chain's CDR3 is CASRHRPGQGRTGELFF. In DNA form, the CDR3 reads TGTGCCAGTAGGCACCGACCGGGACAGGGGAGAACCGGGGAGCTGTTTTTT.

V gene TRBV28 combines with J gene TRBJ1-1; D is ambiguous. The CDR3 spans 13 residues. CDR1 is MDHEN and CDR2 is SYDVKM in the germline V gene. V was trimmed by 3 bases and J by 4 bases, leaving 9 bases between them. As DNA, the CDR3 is TGTGCCAGCAGTTTGAGGGTTCCCACTGAAGCTTTCTTT. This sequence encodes CASSLRVPTEAFF. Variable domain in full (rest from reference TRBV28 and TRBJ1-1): DVKVTQSSRYLVKRTGEKVFLECVQDMDHENMFWYRQDPGLGLRLIYFSYDVKMKEKGDIPEGYSVSREKKERFSLILESASTNQTSMYLCASSLRVPTEAFFGQGTRLTVV.

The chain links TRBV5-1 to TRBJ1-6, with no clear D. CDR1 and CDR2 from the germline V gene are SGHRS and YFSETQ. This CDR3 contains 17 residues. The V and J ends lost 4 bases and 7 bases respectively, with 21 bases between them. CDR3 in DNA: TGCGCCAGCAGCGAGGGCCCGGGCATGGGGAAAAATTCACCCCTCCACTTT. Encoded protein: CASSEGPGMGKNSPLHF.

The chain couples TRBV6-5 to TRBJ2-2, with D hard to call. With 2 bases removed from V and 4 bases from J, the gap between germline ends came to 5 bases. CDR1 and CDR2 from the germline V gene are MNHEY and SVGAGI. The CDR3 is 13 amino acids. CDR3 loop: CASSYASTGELFF. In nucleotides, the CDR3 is TGTGCCAGCAGTTACGCGTCCACCGGGGAGCTGTTTTTT.

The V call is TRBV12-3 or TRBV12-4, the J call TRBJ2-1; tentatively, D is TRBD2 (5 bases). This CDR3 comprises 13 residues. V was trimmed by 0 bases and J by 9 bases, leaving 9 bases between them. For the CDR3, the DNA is TGTGCCAGCAGTTTAGCTAGTCGGGGTGAGCAGTTCTTC. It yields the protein CASSLASRGEQFF.

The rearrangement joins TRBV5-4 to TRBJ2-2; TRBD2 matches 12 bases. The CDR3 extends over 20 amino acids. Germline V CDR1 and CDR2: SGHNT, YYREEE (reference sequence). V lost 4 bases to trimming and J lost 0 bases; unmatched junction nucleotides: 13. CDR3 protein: CASSATGTSGPHANTGELFF. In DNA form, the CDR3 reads TGTGCCAGCAGCGCAACCGGGACTAGCGGGCCACACGCGAACACCGGGGAGCTGTTTTTT.

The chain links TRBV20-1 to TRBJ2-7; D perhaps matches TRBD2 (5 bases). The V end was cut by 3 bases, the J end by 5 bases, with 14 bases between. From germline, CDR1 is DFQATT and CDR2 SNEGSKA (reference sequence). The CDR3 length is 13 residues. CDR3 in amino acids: CSASYRGRHEQYF. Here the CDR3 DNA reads TGCAGTGCTAGTTACCGAGGGCGCCACGAGCAGTACTTC.

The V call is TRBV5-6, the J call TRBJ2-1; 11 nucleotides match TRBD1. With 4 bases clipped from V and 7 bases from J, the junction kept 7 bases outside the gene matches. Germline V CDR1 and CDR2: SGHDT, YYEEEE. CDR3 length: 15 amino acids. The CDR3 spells CASSSGQGALNEQFF. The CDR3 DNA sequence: TGTGCCAGCAGCAGCGGACAGGGGGCGTTGAATGAGCAGTTCTTC.

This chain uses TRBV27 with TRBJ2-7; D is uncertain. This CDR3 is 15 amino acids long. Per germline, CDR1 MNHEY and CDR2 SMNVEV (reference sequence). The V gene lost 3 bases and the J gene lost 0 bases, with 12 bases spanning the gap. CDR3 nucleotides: TGTGCCAGCAGTTTGCGGCCCCAGAGCTCCTACGAGCAGTACTTC. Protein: CASSLRPQSSYEQYF.

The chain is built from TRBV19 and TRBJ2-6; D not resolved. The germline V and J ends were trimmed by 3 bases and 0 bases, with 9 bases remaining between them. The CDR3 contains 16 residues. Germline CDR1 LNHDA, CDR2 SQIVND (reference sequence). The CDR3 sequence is CASSIIIGSGANVLTF. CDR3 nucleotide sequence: TGTGCCAGTAGTATTATAATCGGCTCTGGGGCCAACGTCCTGACTTTC.

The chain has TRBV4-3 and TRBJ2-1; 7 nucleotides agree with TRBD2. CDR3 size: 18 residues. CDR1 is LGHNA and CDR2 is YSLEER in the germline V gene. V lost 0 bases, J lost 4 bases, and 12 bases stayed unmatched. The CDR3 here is CASSQDIPASGAYNEQFF. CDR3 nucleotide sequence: TGCGCCAGCAGCCAAGATATCCCCGCTAGCGGTGCGTACAATGAGCAGTTCTTC.

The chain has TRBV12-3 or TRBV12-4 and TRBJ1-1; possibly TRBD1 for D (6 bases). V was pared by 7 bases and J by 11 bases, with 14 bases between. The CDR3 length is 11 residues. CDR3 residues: CASTYQGLAFF. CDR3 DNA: TGTGCCAGCACCTATCAGGGGCTCGCTTTCTTT.

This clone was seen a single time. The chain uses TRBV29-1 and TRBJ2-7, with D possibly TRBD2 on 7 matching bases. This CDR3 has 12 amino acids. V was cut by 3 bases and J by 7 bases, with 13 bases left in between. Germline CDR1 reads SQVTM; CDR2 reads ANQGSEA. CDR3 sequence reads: CSVDVGGGEQYF. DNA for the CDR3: TGCAGCGTTGATGTAGGGGGGGGTGAGCAGTACTTC.